A single sample gave rise to the 8 T cell receptor beta chains below, sequenced in a study of T cells in Graves' hyperthyroidism and ophthalmopathy. Template material for amplifying TCR beta CDR3 regions consisted of RNA transcripts. HTBI primers were employed in a first-round RT-PCR of the TCR CDR3. TCRdb recomputed calls from the multiplex PCR reads with MiXCR, one row per CDR3 protein. In the table there are some 300,000 distinct CDR3 sequences, roughly a fifth of which are singletons. What was sequenced was blood. Every receptor here comes from a man between 45 and 60 years old with Graves' ophthalmopathy.

This clonotype was observed a handful of times. This chain connects TRBV9 to TRBJ1-1; D perhaps matches TRBD1 (6 bases). Germline V gene sequence: CDR1 SGDLS, CDR2 YYNGEE. CDR3 length: 14 residues. V gave up 0 bases and J gave up 4 bases, with 10 bases separating them. The CDR3 DNA is TGTGCCAGCAGCGTAGAGGGGGTCCCCACTGAAGCTTTCTTT. Residues: CASSVEGVPTEAFF.

Many counts were recorded for this clonotype. V is TRBV6-1 and J is TRBJ2-7; 11 bases align to TRBD1. This CDR3 has 17 amino acids. Germline V gene lookup returns CDR1 MNHNS and CDR2 SASEGT. V shed 6 bases, J shed 0 bases, and the junction held 10 bases outside the gene matches. CDR3 in amino acids: CASRQGQGARFSYEQYF. The CDR3 DNA sequence: TGTGCCAGCAGGCAAGGACAGGGGGCGAGGTTCTCCTACGAGCAGTACTTC.

A few counts support this clonotype. The V call is TRBV12-3 or TRBV12-4, the J call TRBJ2-1; tentative D call: TRBD2 (6 bases). The CDR3 runs to 12 residues. Trimming removed 7 bases from V and 13 bases from J, with 17 bases in between. The chain's CDR3 is CASTRDLLKQFF. The CDR3 DNA reads as TGTGCCAGCACCCGGGACTTGTTGAAACAGTTCTTC.

The chain recombines TRBV15 with TRBJ2-7; 9 bases are shared with TRBD1. This CDR3 is built from 15 residues. Per germline, CDR1 LNHNV and CDR2 YYDKDF (reference sequence). The V segment lost 0 bases and the J segment 6 bases; nucleotides outside the gene matches: 6. The CDR3 sequence is CATSRDLGQGSEQYF. CDR3 sequence (DNA): TGTGCCACCAGCAGAGATCTGGGACAGGGTAGCGAGCAGTACTTC.

Concerning this clonotype itself: Being one base from a much bigger clone, this may be a read error. The J gene is TRBJ2-7, the V gene TRBV10-3; D gene ambiguous. Per the germline V gene, CDR1 is ENHRY and CDR2 is SYGVKD. Deletions cut 2 bases from V and 2 bases from J, with 1 base between. The CDR3 length is 11 residues. The CDR3 DNA reads as TGTGCCATCAGTGAGCCCTACGAGCAGTACTTC. It codes for CAISEPYEQYF.

A word on this clonotype: This clone may be a read error of a much larger clone one base away. This sequence joins TRBV30 and TRBJ1-2; 9 bases are a match to TRBD1. The CDR3 totals 16 residues. CDR1 and CDR2 (germline): GTSNPN, SVGIG (reference sequence). In nucleotides, the CDR3 is TGTGCCTGGAACTCCAACAGACAGGGGGACTTCTATGGCTACGCCTTC. Its protein product is CAWNSNRQGDFYGYAF.

J is TRBJ2-3 and V is TRBV9; possible D gene TRBD2, 6 bases. The germline gives CDR1 SGDLS, CDR2 YYNGEE. This CDR3 is 17 amino acids long. V was shortened by 1 base and J by 3 bases, with 18 bases between the two germline ends. This CDR3 reads CASSVSISGARTDTQYF. The CDR3, as DNA: TGTGCCAGCAGCGTATCCATCTCGGGAGCGAGAACAGATACGCAGTATTTT.

The chain has TRBV28 and TRBJ1-5; 8 bases align to TRBD1. The CDR3 totals 16 residues. V shed 2 bases, J shed 6 bases, and the junction held 9 bases outside the gene matches. From germline, CDR1 is MDHEN and CDR2 SYDVKM. The CDR3 DNA reads TGTGCCAGCAGTTTAGGTTTAGGGACAGGAGTTCAGCCCCAGCATTTT. Translating it yields CASSLGLGTGVQPQHF.